These 18 T cell receptor beta chains were all obtained from the same sample, sequenced in a study of neurological immune-mediated disorders. Each CDR3 protein gets one entry after TCRdb re-called the 5' RACE reads with MiXCR. Among more than 35,000 distinct CDR3 sequences listed, about a tenth were seen once. Sequencing input: PBMCs. These TCRs come from a woman under 40 with HTLV-1-associated myelopathy (HAM/TSP).

This clonotype was seen a few times. This may be a read error: a much more frequent sequence differs by one nucleotide. The CDR3 nucleotides are TGTGTCAGCCAGGTAAATCAGCCCCAGCATTTT. It yields the protein CVSQVNQPQHF. This chain uses TRBV6-9 with TRBJ1-5, with D uncertain. Germline-derived CDR1 and CDR2 are MNHGY and SVAAGI. The CDR3 extends over 11 amino acids.

In its sample, this clonotype was seen many times. The chain employs TRBV12-3 or TRBV12-4 and TRBJ2-3; a possible D gene is TRBD2 (5 bases). V was cut by 6 bases and J by 6 bases, with 16 bases left in between. The CDR3 extends over 14 amino acids. CDR3 nucleotides: TGTGCCAGCAGGATTAGCGACCCCTCTGATACGCAGTATTTT. Its translation: CASRISDPSDTQYF.

Turning to this clonotype: A read error may produce the germline difference seen at one junction end. The chain has TRBV25-1 and TRBJ2-7; D may be TRBD1 (6 bases). The germline CDR1 and CDR2 sequences are MGHDK and SYGVNS. The length of the CDR3 is 15 residues. The CDR3 loop reads CASSEFGVTGYDQYF. CDR3 coding DNA: TGTGCCAGCAGCGAATTCGGGGTGACAGGCTACGATCAGTACTTC.

The table lists this clonotype with many counts. The genes are TRBV10-3 and TRBJ1-2; D gene ambiguous. Germline CDR1 reads ENHRY; CDR2 reads SYGVKD. The germline V and J ends were trimmed by 10 bases and 1 base, with 13 bases remaining between them. This CDR3 is built from 13 residues. The CDR3 DNA reads as TGTGCCACCGGCCCTAGGGATAACTATGGCTACACCTTC. The encoded protein is CATGPRDNYGYTF.

At least ten counts were recorded for this clonotype. V gene TRBV14 combines with J gene TRBJ2-2; D possibly matches TRBD1 or TRBD2 (5 bases each). The CDR3 spans 18 residues. Germline CDR1 is SGHDN and CDR2 is FVKESK. V lost 6 bases and J lost 7, with 27 bases in between. CDR3 sequence: CASSRLPPSVRDDGELFF. The CDR3 DNA follows: TGTGCCAGCAGTCGACTACCCCCGTCTGTCAGGGATGACGGGGAGCTGTTTTTT.

This clonotype was observed many times. V gene TRBV5-1 combines with J gene TRBJ2-7; 7 nucleotides line up with TRBD1. Germline trimming cut 3 bases from V and 5 bases from J; bases unmatched to any gene: 5. This CDR3 has 13 residues. Germline CDR1 and CDR2: SGHRS and YFSETQ. The CDR3 coding sequence is TGCGCCAGCAGCTCGACAGGGAACCACGAGCAGTACTTC. Its translation: CASSSTGNHEQYF.

In this sample, this clonotype turned up many times. The chain combines TRBV20-1 with TRBJ2-3; a possible D gene is TRBD2 (5 bases). Trimming took off 0 bases at V and 2 bases at J, with 9 bases between the two ends. CDR1 is DFQATT, CDR2 SNEGSKA, per germline (reference sequence). This CDR3 is built from 14 residues. The CDR3 nucleotides read TGCAGTGCTAGAGATCCGGGGTTCACAGATACGCAGTATTTT. This codes for CSARDPGFTDTQYF.

This chain connects TRBV3-1 to TRBJ1-5, with D unclear. Germline V gene data show CDR1 as LGHDT and CDR2 as YNNKEL (reference sequence). This CDR3 has 14 amino acids. V gave up 6 bases and J gave up 0 bases, with 9 bases separating them. The CDR3: CASSPPYSNQPQHF. CDR3 DNA sequence: TGTGCCAGCAGTCCACCCTATAGCAATCAGCCCCAGCATTTT.

This clonotype was detected many times. The rearrangement joins TRBV5-1 to TRBJ1-1; D is undetermined. V gave up 0 bases and J gave up 7 bases, with 10 bases separating them. The CDR3 consists of 13 residues. CDR1 SGHRS and CDR2 YFSETQ come from the germline V gene. CDR3 nucleotide sequence: TGCGCCAGCAGCTTGGGGGGTAATAGTGAAGCTTTCTTT. Translation gives CASSLGGNSEAFF.

This clonotype is judged medium-sized. The V and J genes are TRBV20-1 and TRBJ1-1, with D possibly matching TRBD1 (5 bases). The germline V gene has CDR1 DFQATT and CDR2 SNEGSKA (reference sequence). The CDR3 sequence is 16 residues long. Trimming removed 0 bases at V and 1 base at J, with 15 bases between. CDR3 region: CSARDPNGATNTEAFF. In DNA, the CDR3 is TGCAGTGCTAGAGACCCCAACGGGGCAACGAACACTGAAGCTTTCTTT.

This clonotype was seen many times. The chain carries TRBV29-1 and TRBJ2-2; 9 bases are a match to TRBD1. The CDR3 has 13 residues. V shed 7 bases, J shed 6 bases, and the junction held 6 bases outside the gene matches. The V gene's germline CDR1 is SQVTM and CDR2 ANQGSEA. DNA of the CDR3: TGCAGCGCCCGACAGGGGGGTTCCGGGGAGCTGTTTTTT. Its protein product is CSARQGGSGELFF.

There are many counts of this clonotype. The chain combines TRBV5-1 with TRBJ2-7; D is possibly TRBD2 (6 bases). The CDR3 has 14 residues. Germline V lookup: CDR1 SGHRS, CDR2 YFSETQ. Trimming pared 2 bases from V and 2 bases from J, leaving 11 bases between. CDR3 in DNA: TGCGCCAGCAGCTTAGTCCCGGGGGCCTACGAGCAGTACTTC. Translation gives CASSLVPGAYEQYF.

This clonotype was observed many times. The J gene is TRBJ2-3, the V gene TRBV7-9; TRBD1 matches at 9 bases. With 1 base clipped from V and 3 bases from J, the junction kept 2 bases outside the gene matches. The CDR3 length is 15 residues. Germline V gene data show CDR1 as SEHNR and CDR2 as FQNEAQ (reference sequence). The DNA of the CDR3 is TGTGCCAGCAGCTTAGGGGACAGGGCTACAGATACGCAGTATTTT. It encodes CASSLGDRATDTQYF.

In its sample, this clonotype was seen many times. The chain links TRBV2 to TRBJ2-2, with D possibly being TRBD1 (6 bases). Germline V gene lookup returns CDR1 SNHLY and CDR2 FYNNEI. This CDR3 region has 14 residues. Trimming left V 3 bases short and J 4 bases short, with 9 bases between. The CDR3 reads CASSEQGSTGELFF. CDR3 nucleotide sequence: TGTGCCAGCAGTGAGCAGGGGAGCACCGGGGAGCTGTTTTTT. Drawing the rest from reference TRBV2 and TRBJ2-2, the complete variable domain is EPEVTQTPSHQVTQMGQEVILRCVPISNHLYFYWYRQILGQKVEFLVSFYNNEISEKSEIFDDQFSVERPDGSNFTLKIRSTKLEDSAMYFCASSEQGSTGELFFGEGSRLTVL.

In its sample, this clonotype was seen many times. The chain is built from TRBV27 and TRBJ2-4, with D unclear. The CDR3 length is 16 residues. Germline assignment: CDR1 MNHEY and CDR2 SMNVEV (reference sequence). V was clipped by 1 base and J by 0 bases, with 10 bases between them. CDR3: CASSLFLGSAKNIQYF. The CDR3 DNA follows: TGTGCCAGCAGTTTATTTCTCGGTTCAGCCAAAAACATTCAGTACTTC.

This clonotype was recorded many times. The chain is built from TRBV7-2 and TRBJ2-3; D is tentatively TRBD1 or TRBD2 (5 bases each). CDR3 length equals 16 residues. The V end lost 1 base, the J end lost 0 bases, and 11 bases lay between the germline ends. Germline V gives CDR1 SGHTA, CDR2 FQGNSA. The CDR3 protein is CASSLGWGTSTDTQYF. The CDR3 bases are TGTGCCAGCAGCTTAGGATGGGGGACCAGCACAGATACGCAGTATTTT.

The chain employs TRBV5-1 and TRBJ1-2; D unresolved. CDR3 length: 14 residues. Germline V gives CDR1 SGHRS, CDR2 YFSETQ. Trimming removed 7 bases from V and 0 bases from J, with 13 bases in between. The CDR3 loop reads CASQTHGTNYGYTF. The CDR3 DNA follows: TGCGCCAGCCAGACACATGGTACTAACTATGGCTACACCTTC.

The chain is built from TRBV7-3 and TRBJ1-2, with no clear D. The length of the CDR3 is 13 residues. Germline V lookup: CDR1 SGHTA, CDR2 FQGTGA. CDR3 DNA sequence: TGTTCTAGCAGCTTATCATGGGGCTATGGCTACACCTTC. As protein: CSSSLSWGYGYTF.